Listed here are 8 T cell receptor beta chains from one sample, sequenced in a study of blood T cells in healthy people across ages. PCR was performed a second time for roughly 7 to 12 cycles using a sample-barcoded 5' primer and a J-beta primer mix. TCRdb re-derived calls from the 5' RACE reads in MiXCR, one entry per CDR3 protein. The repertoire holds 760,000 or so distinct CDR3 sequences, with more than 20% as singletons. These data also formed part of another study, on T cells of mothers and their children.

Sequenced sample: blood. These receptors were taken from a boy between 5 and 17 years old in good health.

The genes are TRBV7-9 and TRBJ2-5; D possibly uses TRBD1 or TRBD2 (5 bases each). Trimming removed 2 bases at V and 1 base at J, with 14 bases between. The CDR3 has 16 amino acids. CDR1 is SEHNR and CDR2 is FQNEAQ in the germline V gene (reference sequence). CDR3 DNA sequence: TGTGCCAGCAGCTTAATAGGTAGAGGGACCCAAGAGACCCAGTACTTC. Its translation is CASSLIGRGTQETQYF.

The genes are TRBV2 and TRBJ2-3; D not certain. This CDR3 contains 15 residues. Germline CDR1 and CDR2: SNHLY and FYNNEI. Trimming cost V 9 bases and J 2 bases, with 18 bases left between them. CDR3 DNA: TGTGCCAGTTCCGAGGTGGCCCAGCCCACAGATACGCAGTATTTT. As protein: CASSEVAQPTDTQYF. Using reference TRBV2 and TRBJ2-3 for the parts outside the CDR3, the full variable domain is EPEVTQTPSHQVTQMGQEVILRCVPISNHLYFYWYRQILGQKVEFLVSFYNNEISEKSEIFDDQFSVERPDGSNFTLKIRSTKLEDSAMYFCASSEVAQPTDTQYFGPGTRLTVL.

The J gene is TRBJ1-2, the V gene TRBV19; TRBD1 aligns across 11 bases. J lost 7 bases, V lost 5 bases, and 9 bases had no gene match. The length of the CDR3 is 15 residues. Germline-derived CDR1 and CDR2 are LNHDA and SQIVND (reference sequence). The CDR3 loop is CASSPRDRGVSGYTF. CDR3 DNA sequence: TGTGCCAGTAGTCCCCGGGACAGGGGGGTCAGTGGCTACACCTTC.

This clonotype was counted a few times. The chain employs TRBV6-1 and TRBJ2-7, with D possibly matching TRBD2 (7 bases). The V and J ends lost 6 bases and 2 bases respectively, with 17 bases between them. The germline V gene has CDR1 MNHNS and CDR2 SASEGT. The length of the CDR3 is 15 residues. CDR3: CASSGGGGFPYEQYF. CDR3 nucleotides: TGTGCCAGCAGCGGAGGGGGGGGATTTCCCTACGAGCAGTACTTC.

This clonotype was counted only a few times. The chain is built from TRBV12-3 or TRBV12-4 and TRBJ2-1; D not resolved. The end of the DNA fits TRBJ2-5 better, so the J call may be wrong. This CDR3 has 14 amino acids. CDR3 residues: CASSPFTAVGTQYF. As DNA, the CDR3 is TGTGCCAGCAGTCCATTTACAGCTGTGGGGACCCAGTACTTC.

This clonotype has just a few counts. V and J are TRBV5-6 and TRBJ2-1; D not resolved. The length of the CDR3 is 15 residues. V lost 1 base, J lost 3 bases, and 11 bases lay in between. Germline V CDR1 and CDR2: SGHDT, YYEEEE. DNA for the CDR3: TGTGCCAGCAGCTTGTACGATCGACTCTACAATGAGCAGTTCTTC. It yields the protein CASSLYDRLYNEQFF.

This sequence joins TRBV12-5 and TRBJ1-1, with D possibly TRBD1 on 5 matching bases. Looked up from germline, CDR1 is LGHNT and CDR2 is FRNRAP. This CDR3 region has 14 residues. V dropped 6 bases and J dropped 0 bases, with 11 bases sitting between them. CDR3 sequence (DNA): TGTGCTAGTGGCCTCCTGGGACTGAACACTGAAGCTTTCTTT. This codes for CASGLLGLNTEAFF.

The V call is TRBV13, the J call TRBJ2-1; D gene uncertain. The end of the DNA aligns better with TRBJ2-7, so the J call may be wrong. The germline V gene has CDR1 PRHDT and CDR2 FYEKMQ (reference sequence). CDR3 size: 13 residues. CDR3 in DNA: TGTGCCAGCAGCTTAATAGGCTACGACGAGCAGTACTTC. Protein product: CASSLIGYDEQYF.